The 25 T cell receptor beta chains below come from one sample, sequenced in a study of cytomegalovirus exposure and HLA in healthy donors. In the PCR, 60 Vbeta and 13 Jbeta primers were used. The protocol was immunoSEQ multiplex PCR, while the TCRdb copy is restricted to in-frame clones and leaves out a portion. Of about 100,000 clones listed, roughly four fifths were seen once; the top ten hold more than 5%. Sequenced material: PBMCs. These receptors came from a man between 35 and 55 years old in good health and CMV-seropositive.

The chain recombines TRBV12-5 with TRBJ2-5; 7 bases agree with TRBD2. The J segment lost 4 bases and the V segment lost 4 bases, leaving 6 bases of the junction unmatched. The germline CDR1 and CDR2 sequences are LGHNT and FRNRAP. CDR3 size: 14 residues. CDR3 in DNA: TGTGCTAGTGGTTCGGGACTAATGGGAGAGACCCAGTACTTC. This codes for CASGSGLMGETQYF. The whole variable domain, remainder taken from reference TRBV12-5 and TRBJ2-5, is DARVTQTPRHKVTEMGQEVTMRCQPILGHNTVFWYRQTMMQGLELLAYFRNRAPLDDSGMPKDRFSAEMPDATLATLKIQPSEPRDSAVYFCASGSGLMGETQYFGPGTRLLVL.

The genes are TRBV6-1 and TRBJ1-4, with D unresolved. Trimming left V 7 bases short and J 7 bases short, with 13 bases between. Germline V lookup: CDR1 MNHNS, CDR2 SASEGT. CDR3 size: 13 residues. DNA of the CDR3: TGTGCCAGCATTATGGTTTACGGTGAAAAACTGTTTTTT. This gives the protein CASIMVYGEKLFF.

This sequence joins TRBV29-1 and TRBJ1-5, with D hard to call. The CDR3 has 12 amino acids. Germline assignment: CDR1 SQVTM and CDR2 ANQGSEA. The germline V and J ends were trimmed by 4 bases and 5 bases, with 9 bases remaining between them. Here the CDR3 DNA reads TGCAGCGTTGGAACCCGAGATCAGCCCCAGCATTTT. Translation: CSVGTRDQPQHF. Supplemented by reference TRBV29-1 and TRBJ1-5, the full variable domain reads SAVISQKPSRDICQRGTSLTIQCQVDSQVTMMFWYRQQPGQSLTLIATANQGSEATYESGFVIDKFPISRPNLTFSTLTVSNMSPEDSSIYLCSVGTRDQPQHFGDGTRLSIL.

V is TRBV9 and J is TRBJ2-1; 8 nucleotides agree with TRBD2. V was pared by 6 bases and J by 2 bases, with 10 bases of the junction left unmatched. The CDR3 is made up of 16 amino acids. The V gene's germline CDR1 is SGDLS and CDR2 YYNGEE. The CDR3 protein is CASTGGGQTAYNEQFF. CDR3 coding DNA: TGTGCCAGCACCGGGGGGGGCCAGACAGCCTACAATGAGCAGTTCTTC.

The CDR3 reads CASSPPMQGTSLSGNTIYF. The CDR3 DNA follows: TGTGCCAGCTCACCACCGATGCAGGGAACGTCTCTCTCTGGAAACACCATATATTTT. V usage is TRBV18 and J usage is TRBJ1-3; tentative D call: TRBD1 (5 bases). The V gene's germline CDR1 is KGHSH and CDR2 LQKENI. The CDR3 extends over 19 amino acids. The germline V and J ends were trimmed by 0 bases and 0 bases, with 18 bases remaining between them.

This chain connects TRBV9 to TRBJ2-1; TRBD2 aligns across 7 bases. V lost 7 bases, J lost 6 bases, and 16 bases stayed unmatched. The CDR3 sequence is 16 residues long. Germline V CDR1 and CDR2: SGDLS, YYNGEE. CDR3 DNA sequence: TGTGCCAGCTCCTTAGGCGGGACTATCGGCGGCAATGAGCAGTTCTTC. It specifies CASSLGGTIGGNEQFF.

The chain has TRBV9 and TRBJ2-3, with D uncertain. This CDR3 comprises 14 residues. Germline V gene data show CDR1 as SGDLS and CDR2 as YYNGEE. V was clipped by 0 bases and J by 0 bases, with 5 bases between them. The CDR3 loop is CASSVASSTDTQYF. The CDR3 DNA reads TGTGCCAGCAGCGTAGCCAGTAGCACAGATACGCAGTATTTT. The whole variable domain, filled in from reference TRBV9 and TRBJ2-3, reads DSGVTQTPKHLITATGQRVTLRCSPRSGDLSVYWYQQSLDQGLQFLIQYYNGEERAKGNILERFSAQQFPDLHSELNLSSLELGDSALYFCASSVASSTDTQYFGPGTRLTVL.

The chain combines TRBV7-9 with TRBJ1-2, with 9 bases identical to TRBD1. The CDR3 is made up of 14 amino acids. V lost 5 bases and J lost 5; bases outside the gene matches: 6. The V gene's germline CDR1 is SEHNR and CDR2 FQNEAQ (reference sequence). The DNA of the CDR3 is TGTGCCAGCAGCCCCCGGGACAGGGCTTATGGCTACACCTTC. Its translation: CASSPRDRAYGYTF.

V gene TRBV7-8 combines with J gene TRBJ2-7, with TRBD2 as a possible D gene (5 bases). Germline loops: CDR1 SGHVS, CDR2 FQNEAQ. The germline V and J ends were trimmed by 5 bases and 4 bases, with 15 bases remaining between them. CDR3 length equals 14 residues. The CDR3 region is CASSPKTGDYEQYF. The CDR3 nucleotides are TGTGCCAGCAGCCCCAAAACCGGGGATTACGAGCAGTACTTC.

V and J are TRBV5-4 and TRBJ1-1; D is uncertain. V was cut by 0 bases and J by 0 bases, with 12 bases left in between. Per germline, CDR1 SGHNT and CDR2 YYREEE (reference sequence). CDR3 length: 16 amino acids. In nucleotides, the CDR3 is TGTGCCAGCAGCTTGGGGAGGGAGGTCATGAACACTGAAGCTTTCTTT. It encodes CASSLGREVMNTEAFF.

The CDR3 coding sequence is TGTGCCAGCAGTCCTCATCGGGACAATGAGCAGTTCTTC. Amino acid sequence: CASSPHRDNEQFF. V is TRBV6-1 and J is TRBJ2-1; D is undetermined. V was trimmed by 5 bases and J by 5 bases, leaving 10 bases between them. The CDR3 loop spans 13 amino acids. Per germline, CDR1 MNHNS and CDR2 SASEGT.

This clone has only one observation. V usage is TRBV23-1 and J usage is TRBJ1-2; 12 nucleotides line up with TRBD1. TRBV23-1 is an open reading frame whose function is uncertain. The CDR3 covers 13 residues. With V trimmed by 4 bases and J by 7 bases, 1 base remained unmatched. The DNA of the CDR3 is TGCGCCAGCAGTCGGGGACAGGGGGCTGGCTACACCTTC. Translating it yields CASSRGQGAGYTF.

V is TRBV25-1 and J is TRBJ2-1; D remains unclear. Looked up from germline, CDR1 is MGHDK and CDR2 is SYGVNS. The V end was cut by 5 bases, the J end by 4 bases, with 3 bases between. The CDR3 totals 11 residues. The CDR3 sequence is CASSRYNEQFF. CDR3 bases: TGTGCCAGCAGTCGGTACAATGAGCAGTTCTTC.

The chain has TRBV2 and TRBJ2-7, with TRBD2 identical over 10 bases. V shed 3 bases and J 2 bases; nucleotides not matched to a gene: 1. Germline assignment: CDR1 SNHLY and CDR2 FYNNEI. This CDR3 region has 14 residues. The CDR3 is CASSDSGGAYEQYF. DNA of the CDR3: TGTGCCAGCAGTGACAGCGGGGGGGCCTACGAGCAGTACTTC.

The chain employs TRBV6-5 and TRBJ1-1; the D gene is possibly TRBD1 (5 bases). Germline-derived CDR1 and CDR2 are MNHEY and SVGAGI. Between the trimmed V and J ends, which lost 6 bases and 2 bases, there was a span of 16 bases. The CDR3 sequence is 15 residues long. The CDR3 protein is CASRTRGEGNTEAFF. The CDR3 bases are TGTGCCAGCAGGACACGGGGGGAAGGAAACACTGAAGCTTTCTTT.

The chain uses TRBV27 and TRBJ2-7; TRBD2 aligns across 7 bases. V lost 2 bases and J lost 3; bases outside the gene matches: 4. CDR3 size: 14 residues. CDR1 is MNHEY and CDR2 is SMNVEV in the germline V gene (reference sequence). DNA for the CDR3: TGTGCCAGCAGTTTAGCGGGGGAGAACTACGAGCAGTACTTC. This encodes CASSLAGENYEQYF.

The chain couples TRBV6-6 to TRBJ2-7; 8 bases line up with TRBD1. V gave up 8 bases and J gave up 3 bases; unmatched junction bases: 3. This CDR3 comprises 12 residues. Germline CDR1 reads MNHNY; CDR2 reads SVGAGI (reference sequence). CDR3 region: CASLQGGYEQYF. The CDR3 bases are TGTGCCAGCCTACAGGGGGGCTACGAGCAGTACTTC.

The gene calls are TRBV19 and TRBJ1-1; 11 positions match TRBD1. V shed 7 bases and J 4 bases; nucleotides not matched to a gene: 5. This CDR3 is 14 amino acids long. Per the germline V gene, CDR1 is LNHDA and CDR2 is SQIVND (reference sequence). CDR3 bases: TGTGCCAGTAAGCACGGGACAGGGGGCACTGAAGCTTTCTTT. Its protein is CASKHGTGGTEAFF. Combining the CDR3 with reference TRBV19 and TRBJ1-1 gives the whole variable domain DGGITQSPKYLFRKEGQNVTLSCEQNLNHDAMYWYRQDPGQGLRLIYYSQIVNDFQKGDIAEGYSVSREKKESFPLTVTSAQKNPTAFYLCASKHGTGGTEAFFGQGTRLTVV.

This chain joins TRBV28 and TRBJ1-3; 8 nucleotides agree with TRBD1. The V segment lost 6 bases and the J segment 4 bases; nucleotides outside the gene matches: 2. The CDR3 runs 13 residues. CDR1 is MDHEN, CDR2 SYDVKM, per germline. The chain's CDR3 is CASRTGVGNTIYF. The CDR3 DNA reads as TGTGCCAGCAGGACAGGGGTAGGAAACACCATATATTTT.

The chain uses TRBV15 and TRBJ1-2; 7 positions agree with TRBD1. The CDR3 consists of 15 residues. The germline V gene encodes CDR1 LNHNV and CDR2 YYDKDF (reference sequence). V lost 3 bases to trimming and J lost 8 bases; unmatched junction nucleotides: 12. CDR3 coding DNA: TGTGCCACCAGCAGCAACAGGGGAGATCTCCTAGGCTACACCTTC. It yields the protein CATSSNRGDLLGYTF.

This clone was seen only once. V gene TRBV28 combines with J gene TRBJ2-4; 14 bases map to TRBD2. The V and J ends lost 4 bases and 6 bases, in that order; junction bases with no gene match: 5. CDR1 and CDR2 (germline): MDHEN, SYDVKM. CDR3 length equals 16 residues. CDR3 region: CASSYGLAGGINIQYF. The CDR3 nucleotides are TGTGCCAGCAGTTATGGACTAGCGGGAGGAATAAACATTCAGTACTTC.

DNA for the CDR3: TGTGCCAGTAGTATGACAGGGGGACCTGAAGCTTTCTTT. Protein sequence: CASSMTGGPEAFF. The chain combines TRBV19 with TRBJ1-1, with 9 nucleotides matching TRBD1. The CDR3 contains 13 residues. Germline V gene lookup returns CDR1 LNHDA and CDR2 SQIVND (reference sequence). Trimming took 3 bases from V and 6 from J; bases not matched to a gene: 2.

This CDR3 is CASRRRLGAAGGYTF. CDR3 in DNA: TGCGCCAGCAGGCGTCGGCTAGGGGCGGCCGGTGGCTACACCTTC. The chain couples TRBV4-1 to TRBJ1-2, with D possibly matching TRBD1 (5 bases). In germline, CDR1 is MGHRA, CDR2 YSYEKL. This CDR3 comprises 15 residues. V was trimmed by 6 bases and J by 7 bases, leaving 21 bases between them.

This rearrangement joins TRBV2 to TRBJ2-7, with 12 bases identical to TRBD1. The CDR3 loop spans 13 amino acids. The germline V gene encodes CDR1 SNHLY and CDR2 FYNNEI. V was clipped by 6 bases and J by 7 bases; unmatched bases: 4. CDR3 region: CASRGTGGREQYF. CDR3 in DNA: TGTGCCAGCAGGGGGACAGGGGGCCGGGAGCAGTACTTC.

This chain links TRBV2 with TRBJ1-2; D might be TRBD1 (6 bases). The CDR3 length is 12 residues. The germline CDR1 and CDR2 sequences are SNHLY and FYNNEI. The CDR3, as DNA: TGTGTCTCAGGGGCAGCTAACTATGGCTACACCTTC. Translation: CVSGAANYGYTF.